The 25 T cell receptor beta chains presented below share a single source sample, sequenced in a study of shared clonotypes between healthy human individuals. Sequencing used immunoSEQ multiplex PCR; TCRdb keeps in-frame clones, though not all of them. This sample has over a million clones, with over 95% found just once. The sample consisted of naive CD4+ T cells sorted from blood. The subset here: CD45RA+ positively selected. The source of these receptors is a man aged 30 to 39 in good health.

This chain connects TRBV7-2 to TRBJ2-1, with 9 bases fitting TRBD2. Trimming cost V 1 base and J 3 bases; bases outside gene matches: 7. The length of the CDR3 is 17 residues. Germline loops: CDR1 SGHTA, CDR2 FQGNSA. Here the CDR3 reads CASSLGRLAGNYNEQFF. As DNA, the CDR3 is TGTGCCAGCAGCTTAGGGAGGCTAGCGGGAAACTACAATGAGCAGTTCTTC.

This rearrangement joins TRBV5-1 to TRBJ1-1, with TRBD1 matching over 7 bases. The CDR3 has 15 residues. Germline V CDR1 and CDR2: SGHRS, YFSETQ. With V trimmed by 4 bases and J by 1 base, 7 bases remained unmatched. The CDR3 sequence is CASSLRTGKNTEAFF. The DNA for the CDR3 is TGCGCCAGCAGCCTAAGGACAGGAAAGAACACTGAAGCTTTCTTT.

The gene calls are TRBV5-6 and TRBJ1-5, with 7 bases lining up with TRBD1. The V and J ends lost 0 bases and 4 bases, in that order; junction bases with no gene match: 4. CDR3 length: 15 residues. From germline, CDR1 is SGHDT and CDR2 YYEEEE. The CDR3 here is CASSLDRGGNQPQHF. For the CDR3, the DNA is TGTGCCAGCAGCTTGGACAGGGGAGGGAATCAGCCCCAGCATTTT.

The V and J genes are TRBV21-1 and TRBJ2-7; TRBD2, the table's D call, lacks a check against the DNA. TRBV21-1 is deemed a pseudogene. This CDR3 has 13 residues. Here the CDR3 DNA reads TGTGCCAGCAGCAAAGGGAGGGATAGTGAGCAGTACTTC. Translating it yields CASSKGRDSEQYF.

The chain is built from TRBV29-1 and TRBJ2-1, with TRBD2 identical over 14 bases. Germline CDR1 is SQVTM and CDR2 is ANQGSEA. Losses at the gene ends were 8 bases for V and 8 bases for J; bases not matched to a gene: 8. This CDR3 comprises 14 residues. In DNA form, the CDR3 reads TGCAGCTTGGCGGGACTAGCGGGAGTGGATGAGCAGTTCTTC. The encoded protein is CSLAGLAGVDEQFF.

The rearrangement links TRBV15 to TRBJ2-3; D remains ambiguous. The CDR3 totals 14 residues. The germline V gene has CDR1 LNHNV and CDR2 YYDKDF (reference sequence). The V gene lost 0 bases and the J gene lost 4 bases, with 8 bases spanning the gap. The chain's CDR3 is CATSRDWSADTQYF. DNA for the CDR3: TGTGCCACCAGCAGAGATTGGAGTGCAGATACGCAGTATTTT.

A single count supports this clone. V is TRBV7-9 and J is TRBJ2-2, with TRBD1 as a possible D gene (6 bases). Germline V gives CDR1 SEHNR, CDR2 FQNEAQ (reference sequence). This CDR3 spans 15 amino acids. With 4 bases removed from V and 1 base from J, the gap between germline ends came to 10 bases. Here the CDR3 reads CASSSRQVNTGELFF. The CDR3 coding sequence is TGTGCCAGCAGCTCCCGACAGGTGAACACCGGGGAGCTGTTTTTT.

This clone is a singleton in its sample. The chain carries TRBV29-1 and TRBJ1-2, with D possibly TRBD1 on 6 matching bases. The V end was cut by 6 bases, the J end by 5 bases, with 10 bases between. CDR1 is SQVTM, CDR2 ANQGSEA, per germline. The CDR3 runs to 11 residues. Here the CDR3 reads CSVQGSYGYTF. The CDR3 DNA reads TGCAGCGTCCAGGGGTCTTATGGCTACACCTTC.

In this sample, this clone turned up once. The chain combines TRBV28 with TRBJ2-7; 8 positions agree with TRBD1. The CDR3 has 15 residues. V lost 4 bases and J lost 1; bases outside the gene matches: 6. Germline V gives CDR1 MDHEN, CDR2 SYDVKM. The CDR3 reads CASSSTGEHSYEQYF. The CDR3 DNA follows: TGTGCCAGCAGTTCGACAGGGGAGCATTCCTACGAGCAGTACTTC.

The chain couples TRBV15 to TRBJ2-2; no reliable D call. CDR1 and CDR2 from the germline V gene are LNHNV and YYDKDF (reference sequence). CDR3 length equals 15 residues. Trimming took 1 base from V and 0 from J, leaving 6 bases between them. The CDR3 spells CATSRGGTNTGELFF. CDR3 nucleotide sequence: TGTGCCACCAGCAGAGGAGGAACGAACACCGGGGAGCTGTTTTTT.

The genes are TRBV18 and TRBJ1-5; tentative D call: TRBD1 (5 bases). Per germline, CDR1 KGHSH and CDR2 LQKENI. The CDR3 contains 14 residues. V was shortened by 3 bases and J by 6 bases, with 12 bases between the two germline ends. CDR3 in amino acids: CASSPQGGIQPQHF. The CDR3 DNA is TGTGCCAGCTCACCTCAGGGAGGGATTCAGCCCCAGCATTTT.

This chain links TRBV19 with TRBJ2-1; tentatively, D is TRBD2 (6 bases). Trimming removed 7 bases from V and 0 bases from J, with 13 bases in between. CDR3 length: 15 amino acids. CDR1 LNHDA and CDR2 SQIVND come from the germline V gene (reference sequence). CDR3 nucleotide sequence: TGTGCCAGTAAGAGCGGAGGGAGCTCCTACAATGAGCAGTTCTTC. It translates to CASKSGGSSYNEQFF.

CDR3 nucleotides: TGTGCCAGCAGCCCTAGCGGGAGGGATGAGCAGTTCTTC. Protein product: CASSPSGRDEQFF. V and J are TRBV7-8 and TRBJ2-1, with 12 bases matching TRBD2. The CDR3 sequence is 13 residues long. With V trimmed by 5 bases and J by 8 bases, 1 base remained unmatched. Germline V gene sequence: CDR1 SGHVS, CDR2 FQNEAQ.

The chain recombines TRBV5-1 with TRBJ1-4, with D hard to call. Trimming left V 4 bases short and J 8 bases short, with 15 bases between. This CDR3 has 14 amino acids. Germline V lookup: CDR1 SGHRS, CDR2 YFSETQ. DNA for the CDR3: TGCGCCAGCAGCCCCATTCCCGGTGGGGAAAAACTGTTTTTT. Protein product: CASSPIPGGEKLFF.

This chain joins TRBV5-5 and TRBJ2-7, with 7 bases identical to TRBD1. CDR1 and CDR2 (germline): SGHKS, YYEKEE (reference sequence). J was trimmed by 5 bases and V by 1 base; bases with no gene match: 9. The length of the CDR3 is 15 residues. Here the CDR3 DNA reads TGTGCCAGCAGCTTGCTAGATCTTAGGGGGCACGAGCAGTACTTC. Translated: CASSLLDLRGHEQYF.

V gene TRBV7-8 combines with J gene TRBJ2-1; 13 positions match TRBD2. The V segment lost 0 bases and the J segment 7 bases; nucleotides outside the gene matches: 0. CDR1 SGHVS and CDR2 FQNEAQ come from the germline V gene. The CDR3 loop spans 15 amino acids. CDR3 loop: CASSLAGLAGNEQFF. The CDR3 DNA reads TGTGCCAGCAGCTTAGCGGGACTAGCGGGAAATGAGCAGTTCTTC.

The CDR3 spells CASSRTGGSWYNEQFF. The CDR3 region has the DNA TGTGCCAGCAGCCGGACAGGGGGCAGTTGGTACAATGAGCAGTTCTTC. This chain links TRBV5-5 with TRBJ2-1; the match to TRBD1 covers 11 bases. CDR1 and CDR2 from the germline V gene are SGHKS and YYEKEE (reference sequence). The CDR3 is made up of 16 amino acids. Trimming cost V 4 bases and J 4 bases; bases outside gene matches: 7.

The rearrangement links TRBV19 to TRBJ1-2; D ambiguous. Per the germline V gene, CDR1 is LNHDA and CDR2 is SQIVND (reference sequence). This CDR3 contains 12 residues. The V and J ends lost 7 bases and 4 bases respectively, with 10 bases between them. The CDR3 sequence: CASTSTSYGYTF. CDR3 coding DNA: TGTGCCAGTACTAGCACCTCCTATGGCTACACCTTC.

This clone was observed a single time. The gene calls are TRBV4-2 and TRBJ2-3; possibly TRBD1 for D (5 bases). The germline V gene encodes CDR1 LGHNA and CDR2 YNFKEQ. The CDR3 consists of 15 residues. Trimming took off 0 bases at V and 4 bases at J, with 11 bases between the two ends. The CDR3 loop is CASSQEGASSDTQYF. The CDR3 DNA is TGTGCCAGCAGCCAAGAAGGGGCCTCATCAGATACGCAGTATTTT.

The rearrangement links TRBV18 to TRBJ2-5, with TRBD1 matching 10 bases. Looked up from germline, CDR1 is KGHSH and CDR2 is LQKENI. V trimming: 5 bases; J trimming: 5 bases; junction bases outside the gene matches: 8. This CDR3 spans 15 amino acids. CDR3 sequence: CASSAGTGVRETQYF. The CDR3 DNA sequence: TGTGCCAGCTCAGCCGGGACAGGGGTACGGGAGACCCAGTACTTC. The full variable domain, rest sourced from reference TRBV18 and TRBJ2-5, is NAGVMQNPRHLVRRRGQEARLRCSPMKGHSHVYWYRQLPEEGLKFMVYLQKENIIDESGMPKERFSAEFPKEGPSILRIQQVVRGDSAAYFCASSAGTGVRETQYFGPGTRLLVL.

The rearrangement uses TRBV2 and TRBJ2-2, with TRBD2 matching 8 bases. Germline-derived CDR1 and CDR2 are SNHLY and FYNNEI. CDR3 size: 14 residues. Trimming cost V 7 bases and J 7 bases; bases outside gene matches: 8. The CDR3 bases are TGTGCCAGCAATTTGCAGCGGGAGATCGGGGAGCTGTTTTTT. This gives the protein CASNLQREIGELFF.

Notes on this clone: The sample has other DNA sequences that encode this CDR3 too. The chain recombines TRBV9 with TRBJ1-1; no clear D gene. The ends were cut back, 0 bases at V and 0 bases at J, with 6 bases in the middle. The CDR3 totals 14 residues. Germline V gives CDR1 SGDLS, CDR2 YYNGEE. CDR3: CASSVAGMNTEAFF. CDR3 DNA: TGTGCCAGCAGCGTAGCGGGCATGAACACTGAAGCTTTCTTT.

The CDR3 spells CASSPQNREDLYEQYF. As DNA, the CDR3 is TGTGCCAGCTCACCACAGAATCGGGAGGACCTCTACGAGCAGTACTTC. This chain joins TRBV18 and TRBJ2-7, with 7 bases that match TRBD2. The V gene's germline CDR1 is KGHSH and CDR2 LQKENI. With 1 base clipped from V and 3 bases from J, the junction kept 9 bases outside the gene matches. This CDR3 comprises 16 residues.

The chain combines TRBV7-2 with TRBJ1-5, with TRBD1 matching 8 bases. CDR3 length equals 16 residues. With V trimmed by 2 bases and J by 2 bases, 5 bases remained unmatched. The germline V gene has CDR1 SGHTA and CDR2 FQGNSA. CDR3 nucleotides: TGTGCCAGCAGCTTACCGGGACAGGTAGGCAATCAGCCCCAGCATTTT. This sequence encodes CASSLPGQVGNQPQHF. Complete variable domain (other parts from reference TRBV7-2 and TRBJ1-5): GAGVSQSPSNKVTEKGKDVELRCDPISGHTALYWYRQSLGQGLEFLIYFQGNSAPDKSGLPSDRFSAERTGGSVSTLTIQRTQQEDSAVYLCASSLPGQVGNQPQHFGDGTRLSIL.

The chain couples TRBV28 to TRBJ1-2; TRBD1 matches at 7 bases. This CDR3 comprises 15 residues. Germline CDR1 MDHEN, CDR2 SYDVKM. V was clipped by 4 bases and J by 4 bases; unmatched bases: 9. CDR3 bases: TGTGCCAGCAGTTCCGACCTGGGACAGATCTATGGCTACACCTTC. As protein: CASSSDLGQIYGYTF.